The clone carrying this T cell receptor (beta chain) was found many times. Its antigen is undetermined. V gave up 5 bases and J gave up 10 bases, with 9 bases separating them. The CDR3 runs to 11 residues. Germline CDR1 reads SGHVS; CDR2 reads FNYEAQ. The data stem from a study of molecular identifiers for immune sequencing clone quantification. Overall study: Four of five RNA aliquots from about 19,000 or 110,000 naive CD8 T cells were sequenced.

Overall study findings and caveats: In CMV-specific effectors, clones above 20 copies held over 99% of molecules; naive, under 1%. Highly expanded clones may be undercounted when identical TCR molecules share barcodes.

It was from about 19,000 to 1,100,000 sorted cells, with 10%, 30% or 50% RNA, that naive CD8 libraries came. TCRdb passed the PCR reads through MiXCR, listing each CDR3 protein once. The top ten hold 0.78% of the sample, which has hundreds of thousands of distinct CDR3 sequences, 25% seen once. Sequenced material: naive CD8+ T cells from blood, with Jurkat cell RNA spiked in. Subset here: FACS-sorted CD8+CD4-CCR7+CD45RA+ naive T cells. The TCR sequence derives from a human donor in good health. Some libraries in this study had Jurkat cell RNA spiked in. The chain recombines TRBV7-6 with TRBJ2-1; D is uncertain. The CDR3 DNA follows: TGTGCCAGCAGCATTCTTGTGGAGCAGTTCTTC. Translating it yields CASSILVEQFF.